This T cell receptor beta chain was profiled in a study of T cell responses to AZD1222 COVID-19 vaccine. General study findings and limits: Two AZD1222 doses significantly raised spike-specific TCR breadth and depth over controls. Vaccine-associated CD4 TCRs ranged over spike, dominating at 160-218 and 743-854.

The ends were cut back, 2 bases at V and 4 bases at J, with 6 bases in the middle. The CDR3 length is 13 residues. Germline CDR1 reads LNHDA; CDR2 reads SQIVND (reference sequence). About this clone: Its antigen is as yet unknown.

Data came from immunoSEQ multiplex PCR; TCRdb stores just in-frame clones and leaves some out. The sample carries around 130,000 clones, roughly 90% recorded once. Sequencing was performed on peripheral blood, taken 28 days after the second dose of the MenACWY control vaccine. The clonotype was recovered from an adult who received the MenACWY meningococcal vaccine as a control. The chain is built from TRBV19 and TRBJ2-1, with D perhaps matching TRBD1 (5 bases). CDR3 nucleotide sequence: TGTGCCAGTAGTATAAGGGGATACAATGAGCAGTTCTTC. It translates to CASSIRGYNEQFF.